The next 12 T cell receptor beta chains were all read from a single sample in a study of cytomegalovirus exposure and HLA in healthy donors. PCR amplification relied on 60 Vbeta primers (plus 13 Jbeta primers). TCRdb keeps only in-frame clones here, not all; method: immunoSEQ multiplex PCR. The sample gives tens of thousands of clones, less than 80% of which show up once; 7.2% is in the top ten. Sequenced material: PBMCs. The receptors here all came from a woman in her 40s in good health and CMV-seronegative.

The chain couples TRBV9 to TRBJ2-1; no reliable D call. The CDR3 runs to 12 residues. From germline, CDR1 is SGDLS and CDR2 YYNGEE. Trimming removed 4 bases from V and 6 bases from J, with 8 bases in between. CDR3 bases: TGTGCCAGCAGCACCCGCAGCAATGAGCAGTTCTTC. This codes for CASSTRSNEQFF. Full variable domain (outside the CDR3, taken from reference TRBV9 and TRBJ2-1): DSGVTQTPKHLITATGQRVTLRCSPRSGDLSVYWYQQSLDQGLQFLIQYYNGEERAKGNILERFSAQQFPDLHSELNLSSLELGDSALYFCASSTRSNEQFFGPGTRLTVL.

This clone is medium-sized (0.01 to 0.1%). The CDR3 is CASSQDLGGGSYNEQFF. CDR3 in DNA: TGCGCCAGCAGCCAAGATCTTGGGGGGGGCTCCTACAATGAGCAGTTCTTC. The chain joins TRBV4-3 to TRBJ2-1; 7 nucleotides match TRBD2. Germline CDR1 reads LGHNA; CDR2 reads YSLEER. V trimming: 0 bases; J trimming: 0 bases; junction bases outside the gene matches: 5. The CDR3 runs 17 residues.

The chain recombines TRBV5-4 with TRBJ2-3; TRBD2 might be the D (7 bases). V gave up 4 bases and J gave up 5 bases, with 26 bases separating them. Germline assignment: CDR1 SGHNT and CDR2 YYREEE (reference sequence). The CDR3 runs to 18 residues. CDR3: CASSGKDGMGGPLDTQYF. The CDR3 DNA follows: TGTGCCAGCAGCGGAAAAGATGGGATGGGGGGGCCGCTAGATACGCAGTATTTT.

This rearrangement joins TRBV7-2 to TRBJ2-7, with D maybe TRBD1 (6 bases). V lost 5 bases to trimming and J lost 2 bases, with 16 bases between them. Germline values: CDR1 SGHTA, CDR2 FQGNSA. The length of the CDR3 is 15 residues. This chain's CDR3 is CASSGRRDTPYEQYF. CDR3 bases: TGTGCCAGCAGCGGGCGCCGGGACACCCCCTACGAGCAGTACTTC.

This chain links TRBV19 with TRBJ1-5; 10 bases line up with TRBD1. CDR1 and CDR2 from the germline V gene are LNHDA and SQIVND (reference sequence). The junction had 11 bases not matched to a gene; V was cut back by 7 bases and J by 2 bases. The CDR3 has 17 amino acids. Written as DNA, the CDR3 is TGTGCCAGTACCCGTTCCCGAGGGACAGGGGGCAATCAGCCCCAGCATTTT. Protein product: CASTRSRGTGGNQPQHF.

The genes are TRBV30 and TRBJ1-5, with D unclear. The germline V and J ends were trimmed by 1 base and 3 bases, with 7 bases remaining between them. CDR3 length: 13 amino acids. The germline CDR1 and CDR2 sequences are GTSNPN and SVGIG (reference sequence). The CDR3 here is CAWSEQNNQPQHF. Written as DNA, the CDR3 is TGTGCCTGGAGTGAACAGAACAATCAGCCCCAGCATTTT.

The chain has TRBV5-4 and TRBJ2-2; TRBD2 aligns across 8 bases. The CDR3 is 15 amino acids. The V segment lost 3 bases and the J segment 5 bases; nucleotides outside the gene matches: 6. The germline V gene has CDR1 SGHNT and CDR2 YYREEE (reference sequence). CDR3 nucleotide sequence: TGTGCCAGCAGCTCGTTTCAGCGGGAGACCGGGGAGCTGTTTTTT. Amino acids: CASSSFQRETGELFF.

Notes on this clone: The same CDR3 is also encoded by other DNA sequences in this sample. This chain connects TRBV4-1 to TRBJ2-3; weak D call: TRBD2 (6 bases). Trimming took off 1 base at V and 3 bases at J, with 8 bases between the two ends. Per the germline V gene, CDR1 is MGHRA and CDR2 is YSYEKL. This CDR3 comprises 14 residues. The CDR3 DNA reads as TGCGCCAGCAGCCAAGGGAGGGGAACAGATACGCAGTATTTT. Translated: CASSQGRGTDTQYF.

Remarks on this clone: The germline gene is not matched at one end of the junction; a read error may be the cause. The chain carries TRBV11-3 and TRBJ2-2; possible D gene TRBD2, 7 bases. Germline CDR1 is SGHNT and CDR2 is YENEEA. This CDR3 comprises 16 residues. The CDR3 loop is CASGLVTGGPPGELFF. In DNA, the CDR3 is TGTGCCAGCGGCTTAGTTACGGGGGGCCCCCCCGGGGAGCTGTTTTTT.

The chain couples TRBV19 to TRBJ1-3; no firm D call. CDR1 and CDR2 from the germline V gene are LNHDA and SQIVND (reference sequence). This CDR3 is built from 13 residues. V lost 6 bases and J lost 0, with 6 bases in between. The CDR3: CASREDSGNTIYF. CDR3 sequence (DNA): TGTGCCAGTAGGGAGGACTCTGGAAACACCATATATTTT.

As DNA, the CDR3 is TGTGCCAGCAGTGCCCAGTACCAAGAGACCCAGTACTTC. This sequence encodes CASSAQYQETQYF. V is TRBV6-1 and J is TRBJ2-5; D unresolved. The germline V and J ends were trimmed by 4 bases and 0 bases, with 6 bases remaining between them. Germline V gene lookup returns CDR1 MNHNS and CDR2 SASEGT. The CDR3 covers 13 residues.

This clone came up once. The chain links TRBV5-6 to TRBJ2-7, with 9 bases identical to TRBD2. Germline V CDR1 and CDR2: SGHDT, YYEEEE. The CDR3 consists of 13 residues. V lost 5 bases, J lost 7 bases, and 7 bases stayed unmatched. CDR3 in amino acids: CASRKRLAGEQYF. The CDR3 DNA reads as TGTGCCAGCAGGAAACGGCTAGCGGGGGAGCAGTACTTC. Full variable domain (outside the CDR3, taken from reference TRBV5-6 and TRBJ2-7): DAGVTQSPTHLIKTRGQQVTLRCSPKSGHDTVSWYQQALGQGPQFIFQYYEEEERQRGNFPDRFSGHQFPNYSSELNVNALLLGDSALYLCASRKRLAGEQYFGPGTRLTVT.